This TCR beta chain is drawn from a study of cytotoxic CD8 clonotypes in ibrutinib-treated CLL. The V end was cut by 0 bases, the J end by 2 bases, with 17 bases between. CDR1 is LGHNA and CDR2 is YNFKEQ in the germline V gene. The length of the CDR3 is 17 residues. Here immunoSEQ multiplex PCR was the method, and the copy in TCRdb shows in-frame clones only, minus some. The table lists about 140,000 clones, around three quarters of them singletons. This clone occurred a few times. The TCR originated in a human donor with chronic lymphocytic leukemia. The input for sequencing was PBMCs, taken after 12 months of ibrutinib treatment. The rearrangement joins TRBV4-2 to TRBJ2-7, with D maybe TRBD1 (5 bases). The CDR3 here is CASSQDRGREFPYEQYF. DNA for the CDR3: TGTGCCAGCAGCCAAGATCGAGGCAGGGAATTCCCCTACGAGCAGTACTTC.